Listed here are 3 T cell receptor beta chains from one sample, sequenced in a study of blood T cell repertoires in COVID-19. The protocol was immunoSEQ multiplex PCR, while the TCRdb copy is restricted to in-frame clones and leaves out a portion. Of hundreds of thousands of clones listed, almost 85% are singletons. The specimen was peripheral blood. The receptors stem from a man in his fifties with COVID-19, enrolled during active disease.

The chain links TRBV3-1 (or the pseudogene TRBV3-2) to TRBJ2-2; the D gene is possibly TRBD1 (6 bases). CDR3 size: 17 residues. CDR1 is LGHDT, CDR2 YNNKEL, per germline (reference sequence). Deletions cut 0 bases from V and 0 bases from J, with 11 bases between. CDR3 coding DNA: TGTGCCAGCAGCCAAGATACGTGGACAGCGAACACCGGGGAGCTGTTTTTT. It yields the protein CASSQDTWTANTGELFF.

The J gene is TRBJ1-2, the V gene TRBV28, with TRBD1 identical over 8 bases. J gave up 7 bases and V 1 base, and 11 bases lay outside the gene matches. This CDR3 is built from 16 residues. Germline CDR1 and CDR2: MDHEN and SYDVKM. The CDR3 DNA reads as TGTGCCAGCAGTTTATCCGGGGGACAGGCCCTCGGTGGCTACACCTTC. This gives the protein CASSLSGGQALGGYTF.

This chain uses TRBV6-4 with TRBJ2-1, with D uncertain. The V and J ends lost 5 bases and 8 bases respectively, with 19 bases between them. CDR3 length: 15 amino acids. Germline assignment: CDR1 MRHNA and CDR2 SNTAGT. CDR3 coding DNA: TGTGCCAGCAGTCGTAACGTATTTCCTCGGGATGAGCAGTTCTTC. Translating gives CASSRNVFPRDEQFF.